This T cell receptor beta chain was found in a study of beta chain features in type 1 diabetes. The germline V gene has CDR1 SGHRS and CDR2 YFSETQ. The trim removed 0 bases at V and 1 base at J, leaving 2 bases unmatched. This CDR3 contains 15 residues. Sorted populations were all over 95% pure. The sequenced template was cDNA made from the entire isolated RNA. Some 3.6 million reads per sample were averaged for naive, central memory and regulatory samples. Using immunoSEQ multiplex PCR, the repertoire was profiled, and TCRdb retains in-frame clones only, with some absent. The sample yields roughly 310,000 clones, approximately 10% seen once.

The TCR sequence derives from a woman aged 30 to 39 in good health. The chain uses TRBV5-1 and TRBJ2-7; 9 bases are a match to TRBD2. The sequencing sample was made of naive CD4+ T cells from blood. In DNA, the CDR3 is TGCGCCAGCAGCTTGGGACTAGCGGAATCCTACGAGCAGTACTTC. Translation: CASSLGLAESYEQYF.